This T cell receptor (beta chain) was obtained from a study of cytotoxic CD8 clonotypes in ibrutinib-treated CLL. Profiled with immunoSEQ multiplex PCR; TCRdb holds only in-frame clones, not every one. The table records fewer than 35,000 clones, 85% of them present only once. Notes on this clone: Its cognate antigen is unknown.

Study-level points and caveats: The times at which samples were taken varied between sustained-remission and progressing patients. Baseline levels were approached again at progression, after clonality had risen at ibrutinib response.

The specimen was PBMCs, collected after 24 months of ibrutinib treatment. This receptor was obtained from a human donor with chronic lymphocytic leukemia.

CDR3 region: CASSVGLAGTQETQYF. The CDR3 DNA sequence: TGTGCCAGCAGCGTAGGACTAGCGGGGACTCAAGAGACCCAGTACTTC. The chain joins TRBV9 to TRBJ2-5; 11 bases match TRBD2. Per the germline V gene, CDR1 is SGDLS and CDR2 is YYNGEE. J lost 2 bases, V lost 0 bases, and 3 bases had no gene match. The CDR3 runs 16 residues.